The present T cell receptor (beta chain) was sequenced within a study of beta chain features in type 1 diabetes. In its sample, this clone was seen a few times. Its target is not known. Since all of the isolated RNA was reverse transcribed, expressed TCRB transcripts were what got sequenced. Profiling relied on immunoSEQ multiplex PCR, and the TCRdb table lists in-frame clones only, not all of them. The profile shows 500,000 to 700,000 clones, around 16% of them singletons. In all sorted populations, purity surpassed 98%. Study observations and caveats: It was possible that PCR favored shorter templates, equally so in patients and controls. Shortening of TCRB CDR3s, moderate but significant, appeared in all four CD4+ subsets of Type 1 diabetes patients.

This CDR3 has 11 residues. The sequence was obtained from a man aged 18 to 29 in good health. Source material: naive CD4+ T cells from blood. This chain connects TRBV23-1 to TRBJ2-5; unclear D gene. The last part of the DNA fits TRBJ2-7 better; the J call may be wrong. TRBV23-1 is marked as an open reading frame, function uncertain. In DNA form, the CDR3 reads TGCGCCAGCAGTCGAAGCTACGAGCAGTACTTC. It is translated as CASSRSYEQYF.